These 12 T cell receptor beta chains originate from one sample sequenced in a study of control samples from healthy donors and cancer patients. The protocol was immunoSEQ multiplex PCR, while the TCRdb copy is restricted to in-frame clones and leaves out a portion. The sample contains more than 85,000 clones, about 80% of which appear only once. Sequenced input: blood. These receptors originate from a woman between 45 and 60 years old in good health.

This clone was detected a few times. The chain joins TRBV6-1 to TRBJ2-3; no definite D call. Germline CDR1 MNHNS, CDR2 SASEGT. V lost 3 bases and J 4 bases, leaving 17 bases between the germline ends. The CDR3 is 16 residues long. Here the CDR3 reads CASSDYQGTEADTQYF. Written as DNA, the CDR3 is TGTGCCAGCAGTGATTATCAAGGAACAGAAGCAGATACGCAGTATTTT.

This rearrangement joins TRBV5-4 to TRBJ2-7, with D unresolved. Germline loops: CDR1 SGHNT, CDR2 YYREEE (reference sequence). The CDR3 runs to 15 residues. Trimming shortened V by 4 bases and J by 3 bases, and 17 bases separated the two germline ends. The CDR3: CASSPGVGTVYEQYF. The CDR3 nucleotides are TGTGCCAGCAGCCCTGGCGTGGGTACGGTCTACGAGCAGTACTTC.

The chain recombines TRBV27 with TRBJ1-5; 7 nucleotides align to TRBD1. Per the germline V gene, CDR1 is MNHEY and CDR2 is SMNVEV (reference sequence). V was pared by 5 bases and J by 7 bases, with 11 bases of the junction left unmatched. This CDR3 has 15 residues. Here the CDR3 DNA reads TGTGCCAGCAGTCAACAGGGGCCGCGACGACAGCCCCAGCATTTT. Translated, it gives CASSQQGPRRQPQHF.

As concerns this clone: The same CDR3 is also encoded by other DNA sequences in this sample. This CDR3 is CASSLSAANTEAFF. The CDR3 DNA is TGCGCCAGCAGCTTGTCGGCGGCGAACACTGAAGCTTTCTTT. The chain links TRBV5-1 to TRBJ1-1, with D uncertain. This CDR3 comprises 14 residues. V was cut by 1 base and J by 1 base, with 8 bases left in between. In germline, CDR1 is SGHRS, CDR2 YFSETQ. The whole variable domain, remainder taken from reference TRBV5-1 and TRBJ1-1, is KAGVTQTPRYLIKTRGQQVTLSCSPISGHRSVSWYQQTPGQGLQFLFEYFSETQRNKGNFPGRFSGRQFSNSRSEMNVSTLELGDSALYLCASSLSAANTEAFFGQGTRLTVV.

J is TRBJ2-1 and V is TRBV19, with TRBD2 matching 10 bases. CDR3 length equals 15 residues. Germline trimming cut 5 bases from V and 4 bases from J; bases unmatched to any gene: 5. Germline-derived CDR1 and CDR2 are LNHDA and SQIVND (reference sequence). Here the CDR3 DNA reads TGTGCCAGTAGTCCTAGCGGGGGCGCTTACAATGAGCAGTTCTTC. Translating it yields CASSPSGGAYNEQFF. Supplemented by reference TRBV19 and TRBJ2-1, the full variable domain reads DGGITQSPKYLFRKEGQNVTLSCEQNLNHDAMYWYRQDPGQGLRLIYYSQIVNDFQKGDIAEGYSVSREKKESFPLTVTSAQKNPTAFYLCASSPSGGAYNEQFFGPGTRLTVL.

Turning to this clone: The junction shows a germline mismatch at one end, possibly a read error. The V gene is TRBV15, the J gene TRBJ2-7, with 7 positions matching TRBD2. The CDR3 covers 15 residues. Per germline, CDR1 LNHNV and CDR2 YYDKDF (reference sequence). CDR3 DNA sequence: TGTGCCACCAACAGAGGACTAGTGGGTACCTACGAGCAGTACTTC. It specifies CATNRGLVGTYEQYF. Supplemented by reference TRBV15 and TRBJ2-7, the full variable domain reads DAMVIQNPRYQVTQFGKPVTLSCSQTLNHNVMYWYQQKSSQAPKLLFHYYDKDFNNEADTPDNFQSRRPNTSFCFLDIRSPGLGDTAMYLCATNRGLVGTYEQYFGPGTRLTVT.

This clone is a singleton in its sample. The V gene is TRBV27, the J gene TRBJ2-1; no reliable D call. The CDR3 length is 14 residues. Germline-derived CDR1 and CDR2 are MNHEY and SMNVEV (reference sequence). Trimming removed 5 bases from V and 3 bases from J, with 11 bases in between. The CDR3 DNA reads as TGTGCCAGCAGTATCAGAGGTTTCTACAATGAGCAGTTCTTC. It specifies CASSIRGFYNEQFF.

A single count supports this clone. The chain uses TRBV5-1 and TRBJ2-2; either TRBD1 or TRBD2 may fit D (5 bases each). CDR1 and CDR2 (germline): SGHRS, YFSETQ. This CDR3 spans 12 amino acids. Trimming took 4 bases from V and 8 from J, leaving 9 bases between them. The CDR3 protein is CASSEGPGELFF. CDR3 DNA: TGCGCCAGCAGCGAGGGACCAGGGGAGCTGTTTTTT. The entire variable domain, with the rest obtained from reference TRBV5-1 and TRBJ2-2, is as follows: KAGVTQTPRYLIKTRGQQVTLSCSPISGHRSVSWYQQTPGQGLQFLFEYFSETQRNKGNFPGRFSGRQFSNSRSEMNVSTLELGDSALYLCASSEGPGELFFGEGSRLTVL.

This clone was seen a few times. This chain connects TRBV7-2 to TRBJ2-7; 10 nucleotides line up with TRBD1. The CDR3 consists of 14 residues. The V gene end was trimmed by 4 bases and the J gene end by 2 bases; junction bases not matched to a gene: 2. Germline CDR1 SGHTA, CDR2 FQGNSA. In DNA, the CDR3 is TGTGCCAGCAGCTATGGGACAGGGGCCTACGAGCAGTACTTC. It is translated as CASSYGTGAYEQYF.

The V call is TRBV7-3, the J call TRBJ2-3; 10 nucleotides line up with TRBD1. Germline lookup yields CDR1 SGHTA and CDR2 FQGTGA. The CDR3 loop spans 16 amino acids. The V and J ends lost 6 bases and 1 base, in that order; junction bases with no gene match: 7. The CDR3 spells CASSLLGTGGTDTQYF. For the CDR3, the DNA is TGTGCCAGCAGTTTGCTTGGGACAGGGGGCACAGATACGCAGTATTTT.

The gene calls are TRBV12-5 and TRBJ2-5; a weak D match, TRBD1 (5 bases). With 5 bases removed from V and 2 bases from J, the gap between germline ends came to 12 bases. Germline CDR1 LGHNT, CDR2 FRNRAP. This CDR3 contains 14 residues. This CDR3 reads CASGPRQHQETQYF. For the CDR3, the DNA is TGTGCTAGTGGTCCTCGACAGCATCAAGAGACCCAGTACTTC.

This clone was counted once. The chain employs TRBV5-7 and TRBJ2-7; no reliable D call. TRBV5-7 is an ORF, with its function uncertain. The V end lost 4 bases, the J end lost 5 bases, and 10 bases lay between the germline ends. The CDR3 is made up of 12 amino acids. The CDR3 sequence is CASSPGPDEQYF. CDR3 sequence (DNA): TGTGCCAGCAGCCCTGGCCCCGACGAGCAGTACTTC.